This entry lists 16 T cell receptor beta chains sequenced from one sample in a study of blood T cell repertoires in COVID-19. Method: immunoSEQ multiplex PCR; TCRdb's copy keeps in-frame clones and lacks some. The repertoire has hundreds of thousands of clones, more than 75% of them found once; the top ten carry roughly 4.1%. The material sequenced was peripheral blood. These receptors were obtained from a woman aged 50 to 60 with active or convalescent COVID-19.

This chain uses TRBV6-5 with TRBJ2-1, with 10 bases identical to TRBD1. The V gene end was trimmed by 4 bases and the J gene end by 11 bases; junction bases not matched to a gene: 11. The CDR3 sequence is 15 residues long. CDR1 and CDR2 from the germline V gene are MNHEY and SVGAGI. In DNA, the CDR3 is TGTGCCAGCAGTTTAGACAGGGGGCGGGTTAGTAAGCAGTTCTTC. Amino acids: CASSLDRGRVSKQFF.

The CDR3 DNA reads as TGTGCCAGTAGACGACAGGACCCTAGCACAGATACGCAGTATTTT. The encoded protein is CASRRQDPSTDTQYF. The V gene is TRBV19, the J gene TRBJ2-3, with D possibly TRBD1 on 6 matching bases. Between the trimmed V and J ends, which lost 6 bases and 0 bases, there was a span of 13 bases. This CDR3 has 15 amino acids. Germline CDR1 LNHDA, CDR2 SQIVND (reference sequence).

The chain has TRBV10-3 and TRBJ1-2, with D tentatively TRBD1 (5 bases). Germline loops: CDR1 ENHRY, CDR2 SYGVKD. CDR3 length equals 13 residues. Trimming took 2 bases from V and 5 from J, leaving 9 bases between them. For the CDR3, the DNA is TGTGCCATCAGTGAGGGGGGGGAGTATGGCTACACCTTC. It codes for CAISEGGEYGYTF.

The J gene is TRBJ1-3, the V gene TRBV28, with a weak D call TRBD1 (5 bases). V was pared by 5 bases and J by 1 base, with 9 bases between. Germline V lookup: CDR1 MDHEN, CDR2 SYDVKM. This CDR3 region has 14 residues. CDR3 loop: CASSMAGSGNTIYF. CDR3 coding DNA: TGTGCCAGCAGTATGGCAGGGTCTGGAAACACCATATATTTT.

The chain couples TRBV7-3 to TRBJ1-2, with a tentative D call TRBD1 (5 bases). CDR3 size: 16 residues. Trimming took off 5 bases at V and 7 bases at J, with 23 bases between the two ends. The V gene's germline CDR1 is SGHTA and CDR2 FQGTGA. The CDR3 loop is CASSPLPGVPISGYTF. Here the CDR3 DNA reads TGTGCCAGCAGCCCACTCCCGGGGGTCCCTATATCTGGCTACACCTTC.

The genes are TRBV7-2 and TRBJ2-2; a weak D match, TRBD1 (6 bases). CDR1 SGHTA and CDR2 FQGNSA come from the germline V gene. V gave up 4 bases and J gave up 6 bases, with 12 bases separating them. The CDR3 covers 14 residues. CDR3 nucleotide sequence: TGTGCCAGCAGCTCCCTAGGGGGTTCCGGGGAGCTGTTTTTT. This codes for CASSSLGGSGELFF.

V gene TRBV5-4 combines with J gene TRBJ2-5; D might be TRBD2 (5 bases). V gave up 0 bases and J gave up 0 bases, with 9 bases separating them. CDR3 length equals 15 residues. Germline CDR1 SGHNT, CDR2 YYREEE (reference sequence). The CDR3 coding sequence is TGTGCCAGCAGCTTGGGCTGGGGAGACCAAGAGACCCAGTACTTC. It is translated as CASSLGWGDQETQYF. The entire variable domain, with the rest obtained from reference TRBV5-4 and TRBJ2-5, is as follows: ETGVTQSPTHLIKTRGQQVTLRCSSQSGHNTVSWYQQALGQGPQFIFQYYREEENGRGNFPPRFSGLQFPNYSSELNVNALELDDSALYLCASSLGWGDQETQYFGPGTRLLVL.

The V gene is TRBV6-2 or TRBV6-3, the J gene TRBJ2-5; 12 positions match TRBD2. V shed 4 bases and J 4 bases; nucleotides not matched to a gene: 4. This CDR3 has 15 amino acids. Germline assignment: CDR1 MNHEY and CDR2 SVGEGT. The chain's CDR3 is CASSSPSGRGETQYF. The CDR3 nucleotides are TGTGCCAGCAGTTCACCTAGCGGGAGGGGAGAGACCCAGTACTTC.

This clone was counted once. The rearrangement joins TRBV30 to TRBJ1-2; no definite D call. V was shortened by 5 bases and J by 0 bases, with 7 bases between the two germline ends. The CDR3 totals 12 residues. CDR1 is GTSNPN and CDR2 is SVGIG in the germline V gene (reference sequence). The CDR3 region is CAWDGANYGYTF. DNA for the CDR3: TGTGCCTGGGACGGAGCTAACTATGGCTACACCTTC.

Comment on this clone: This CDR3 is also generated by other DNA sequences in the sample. CDR3 residues: CASSLDSQETQYF. The CDR3 coding sequence is TGCGCCAGCAGCTTGGACAGTCAAGAGACCCAGTACTTC. This rearrangement joins TRBV5-1 to TRBJ2-5, with D uncertain. The CDR3 sequence is 13 residues long. V was trimmed by 0 bases and J by 2 bases, leaving 5 bases between them. Germline CDR1 reads SGHRS; CDR2 reads YFSETQ.

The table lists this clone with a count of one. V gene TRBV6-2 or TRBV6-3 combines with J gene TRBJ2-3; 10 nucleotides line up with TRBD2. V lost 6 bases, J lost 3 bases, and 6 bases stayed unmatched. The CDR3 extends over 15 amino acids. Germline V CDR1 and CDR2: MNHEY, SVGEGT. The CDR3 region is CASSAGLAVTDTQYF. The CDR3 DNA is TGTGCCAGCAGCGCCGGACTAGCGGTAACAGATACGCAGTATTTT.

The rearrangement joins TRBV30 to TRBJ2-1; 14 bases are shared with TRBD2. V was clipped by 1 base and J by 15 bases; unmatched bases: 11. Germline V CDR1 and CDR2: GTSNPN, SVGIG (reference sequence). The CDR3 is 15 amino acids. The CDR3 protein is CAWSGYAGLAGAAFF. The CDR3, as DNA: TGTGCCTGGAGTGGTTACGCGGGACTAGCGGGGGCGGCGTTCTTC. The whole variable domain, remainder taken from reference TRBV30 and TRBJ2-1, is SQTIHQWPATLVQPVGSPLSLECTVEGTSNPNLYWYRQAAGRGLQLLFYSVGIGQISSEVPQNLSASRPQDRQFILSSKKLLLSDSGFYLCAWSGYAGLAGAAFFGPGTRLTVL.

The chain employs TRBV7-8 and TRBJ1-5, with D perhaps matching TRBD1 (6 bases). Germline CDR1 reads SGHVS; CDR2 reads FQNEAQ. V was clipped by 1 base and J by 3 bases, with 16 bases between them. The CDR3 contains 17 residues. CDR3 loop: CASSLVTTGTINQPQHF. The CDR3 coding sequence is TGTGCCAGCAGCTTAGTGACTACCGGGACAATCAATCAGCCCCAGCATTTT.

The CDR3 DNA reads TGTGCCAGCAGCTTAGTTGGCATTCAGGGAAAGGGCTACACCTTC. Translated: CASSLVGIQGKGYTF. The chain has TRBV7-2 and TRBJ1-2; a weak D match, TRBD1 (5 bases). Per the germline V gene, CDR1 is SGHTA and CDR2 is FQGNSA. CDR3 length: 15 amino acids. Trimming stripped 1 base from V and 8 bases from J, with 17 bases between.

The CDR3 region is CAISPGQGSNQPQHF. The CDR3, as DNA: TGTGCCATCAGTCCGGGACAGGGGAGCAATCAGCCCCAGCATTTT. The rearrangement uses TRBV10-3 and TRBJ1-5, with TRBD1 matching 10 bases. Germline V gives CDR1 ENHRY, CDR2 SYGVKD. Trimming at V came to 5 bases and at J to 1 base, leaving 2 bases not matched to a gene. The CDR3 runs 15 residues.

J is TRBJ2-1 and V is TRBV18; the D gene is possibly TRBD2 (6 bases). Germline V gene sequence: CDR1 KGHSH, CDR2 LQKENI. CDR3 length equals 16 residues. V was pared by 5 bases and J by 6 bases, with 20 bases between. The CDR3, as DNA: TGTGCCAGCTCATCCCCTAATGTGGGGACTCGCAATGAGCAGTTCTTC. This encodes CASSSPNVGTRNEQFF.